Following are 8 T cell receptor beta chains from one sample sequenced in a study of blood T cell repertoires in COVID-19. Here immunoSEQ multiplex PCR was the method, and the copy in TCRdb shows in-frame clones only, minus some. The table lists roughly 57,000 clones, about three quarters of them singletons. Input material: peripheral blood. These receptors were taken from a man aged 25-45 years with COVID-19, enrolled during active disease.

The gene calls are TRBV2 and TRBJ2-3; D not resolved. CDR3 length: 13 amino acids. Looked up from germline, CDR1 is SNHLY and CDR2 is FYNNEI. V was clipped by 1 base and J by 6 bases, with 8 bases between them. Here the CDR3 reads CASSEVTRDTQYF. CDR3 coding DNA: TGTGCCAGCAGTGAAGTAACCCGGGATACGCAGTATTTT.

This rearrangement joins TRBV27 to TRBJ2-1; D is possibly TRBD1 (6 bases). Trimming removed 5 bases at V and 8 bases at J, with 19 bases between. This CDR3 has 15 residues. The germline V gene has CDR1 MNHEY and CDR2 SMNVEV (reference sequence). The CDR3 spells CASSLHRERLDEQFF. The CDR3 DNA follows: TGTGCCAGCAGTCTTCACAGGGAAAGGCTTGATGAGCAGTTCTTC.

The V call is TRBV4-1, the J call TRBJ2-7, with 14 positions matching TRBD2. Germline values: CDR1 MGHRA, CDR2 YSYEKL. CDR3 length: 18 residues. The V segment lost 4 bases and the J segment 3 bases; nucleotides outside the gene matches: 11. The CDR3 DNA sequence: TGCGCCAGCAGCCTCGGGCCGACTAGCGGGGGGGCCGGCTACGAGCAGTACTTC. Its protein product is CASSLGPTSGGAGYEQYF.

This clone was seen a handful of times. This chain uses TRBV6-4 with TRBJ2-6, with unresolved D. The germline gives CDR1 MRHNA, CDR2 SNTAGT. The V gene lost 2 bases and the J gene lost 0 bases, with 5 bases spanning the gap. The CDR3 spans 15 residues. The CDR3 nucleotides are TGTGCCAGCAGTGACAGCCTCTCTGGGGCCAACGTCCTGACTTTC. It translates to CASSDSLSGANVLTF.

The CDR3 sequence: CASSYSDRVSNTIYF. The CDR3 nucleotides are TGTGCCAGCAGTTACTCCGACAGGGTCTCGAACACCATATATTTT. The V gene is TRBV6-5, the J gene TRBJ1-3, with 7 bases matching TRBD1. V dropped 0 bases and J dropped 7; count of bases not matched to a gene: 6. The CDR3 has 15 residues. In germline, CDR1 is MNHEY, CDR2 SVGAGI.

In regard to this clone: The junction departs from germline at one end; a sequencing error may be responsible. This rearrangement joins TRBV7-2 to TRBJ2-5; 9 positions match TRBD1. The germline V gene has CDR1 SGHTA and CDR2 FQGNSA. The CDR3 runs to 14 residues. The chain's CDR3 is CAGSFQQGAETQYF. CDR3 coding DNA: TGTGCCGGCAGCTTTCAACAGGGGGCAGAGACCCAGTACTTC.

V usage is TRBV19 and J usage is TRBJ1-1; 7 bases are shared with TRBD1. This CDR3 contains 14 residues. The germline V gene has CDR1 LNHDA and CDR2 SQIVND (reference sequence). Losses at the gene ends were 5 bases for V and 2 bases for J; bases not matched to a gene: 5. The CDR3 loop reads CASSFTGVNTEAFF. CDR3 nucleotides: TGTGCCAGTAGTTTTACAGGGGTTAACACTGAAGCTTTCTTT.

This sequence joins TRBV12-3 or TRBV12-4 and TRBJ1-5; no clear D. This CDR3 has 12 amino acids. Trimming stripped 4 bases from V and 7 bases from J, with 8 bases between. Here the CDR3 DNA reads TGTGCCAGCAGTTCCCGGAGGCAGCCCCAGCATTTT. This encodes CASSSRRQPQHF.